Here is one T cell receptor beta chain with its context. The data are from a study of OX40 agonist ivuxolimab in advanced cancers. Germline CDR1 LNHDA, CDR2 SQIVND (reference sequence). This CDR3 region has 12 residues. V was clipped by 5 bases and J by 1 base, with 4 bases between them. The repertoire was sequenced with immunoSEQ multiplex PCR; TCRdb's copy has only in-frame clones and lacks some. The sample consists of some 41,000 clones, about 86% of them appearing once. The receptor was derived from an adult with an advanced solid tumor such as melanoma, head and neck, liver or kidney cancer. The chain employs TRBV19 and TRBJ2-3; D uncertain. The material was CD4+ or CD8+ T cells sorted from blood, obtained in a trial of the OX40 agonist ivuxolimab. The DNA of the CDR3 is TGTGCCAGTAGTCGAGGCACAGATACGCAGTATTTT. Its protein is CASSRGTDTQYF.